A selection of T cell receptor beta chains follows, all from one sample in a study of T-cell reconstitution after alpha-beta-depleted transplantation in children. TCRdb passed the PCR reads through MiXCR, listing each CDR3 protein once. The sample holds roughly 250,000 distinct CDR3 sequences; roughly 8.2% are singletons and the top ten take nearly 6.5%. The sample was PBMCs, mostly from graft donor cells, taken 180 days after TCRalphabeta/CD19-depleted stem cell transplant. The receptors were gathered from a male patient younger than 18 who had a stem cell transplant for acute lymphoblastic leukemia, so the T cells may come from the graft donor. Each CDR3 is given with its conserved first and last residue.

TRBJ2-4,TRBV20-1,17,CSARDSGQSIAKNIQYF
TRBJ2-5,TRBV7-2,16,CASKRGLAGGGETQYF
TRBJ2-2,TRBV6-2/TRBV6-3,13,CASSYSRIGELFF
TRBJ2-2,TRBV9,13,CASSVDATGELFF
TRBJ2-3,TRBV7-2,17,CASSATPGGGSTDTQYF
TRBJ2-1,TRBV4-2,17,CASSPTLRGELYNEQFF
TRBJ2-6,TRBV4-2,15,CASRLYLSGANVLTF
TRBJ1-3,TRBV7-2,15,CASSLGTSSGNTIYF
TRBJ2-7,TRBV19,12,CASSIQGHEQYF
TRBJ1-5,TRBV6-2/TRBV6-3,16,CASSPWRGQGDQPQHF
TRBJ2-1,TRBV7-2,16,CASSERVASGSLEQFF
TRBJ1-2,TRBV28,16,CASSPGHGLSNYGYTF
TRBJ2-7,TRBV7-2,14,CASSTEGSSYEQYF
TRBJ2-7,TRBV20-1,14,CSAPTSGSYYEQYF
TRBJ2-5,TRBV7-8,14,CASSLAGTWETQYF
TRBJ1-5,TRBV23-1,19,CASSLGGPRPHPSNQPQHF
TRBJ2-7,TRBV29-1,15,CSVSRGTTLSYEQYF
TRBJ1-6,TRBV20-1,16,CSARARDRGYNSPLHF
TRBJ1-1,TRBV7-2,13,CASSLNRGTEAFF
TRBJ2-2,TRBV3-1,16,CASSQGQGAATGELFF
TRBJ2-1,TRBV5-1,13,CASSLGALDEQFF
TRBJ1-1,TRBV5-1,14,CASRGDGLNTEAFF
TRBJ1-2,TRBV12-3/TRBV12-4,14,CASSDPGQNYGYTF
TRBJ1-2,TRBV12-3/TRBV12-4,15,CASSRRLLDNYGYTF
TRBJ1-2,TRBV5-1,14,CASSLADRGQGYTF
TRBJ2-3,TRBV4-3,15,CASSHRRGSTDTQYF
TRBJ2-5,TRBV7-3,13,CASSSGQGETQYF
TRBJ1-6,TRBV28,15,CASSGHQDYNSPLHF
TRBJ1-1,TRBV19,15,CASSIIATVNTEAFF
TRBJ1-4,TRBV5-1,13,CASREAANEKLFF
TRBJ2-2,TRBV19,14,CASRLDLNTGELFF
TRBJ2-5,TRBV5-6,15,CASSSEREYQETQYF
TRBJ2-5,TRBV12-3/TRBV12-4,14,CASSSSDFQETQYF
TRBJ2-5,TRBV7-9,14,CASSFRGEGETQYF
TRBJ2-7,TRBV19,14,CASSMGGSSYEQYF
TRBJ2-3,TRBV7-9,12,CASSPNADTQYF
TRBJ2-5,TRBV20-1,14,CSALAGGRGETQYF
TRBJ2-3,TRBV4-2,16,CASSQGTSRGTDTQYF
TRBJ2-4,TRBV6-5,15,CASSYSDRAKNIQYF
TRBJ1-3,TRBV12-3/TRBV12-4,13,CASSQGQRNTIYF
TRBJ2-1,TRBV5-6,13,CASSLGHVNEQFF
TRBJ2-7,TRBV7-8,14,CASSLPGARWEQYF
TRBJ1-6,TRBV6-1,14,CASRPGQGNSPLHF
TRBJ1-1,TRBV29-1,11,CSVDRGPEAFF
TRBJ1-6,TRBV6-5,14,CASSYSSGETPLHF
TRBJ1-3,TRBV4-1,15,CASSHQRESGNTIYF
TRBJ2-2,TRBV3-1,15,CATCQDSFPTGELFF
TRBJ1-5,TRBV19,13,CASRTYSNQPQHF
TRBJ2-6,TRBV9,20,CASSVATRDRGRSGANVLTF
TRBJ2-7,TRBV5-1,17,CASSAVLTAFGFYEQYF
TRBJ2-1,TRBV7-2,14,CASSLTGAVREQFF
TRBJ2-7,TRBV6-1,14,CASRGGRESYEQYF
TRBJ2-1,TRBV5-1,16,CASSFVTGREDNEQFF
TRBJ2-5,TRBV2,13,CASSPGEGETQYF